This T cell receptor beta chain was documented in a study of early T cells in non-severe SARS-CoV-2 infection. Study at large: The input, bulk RNA from unsorted whole blood, was sequenced, and chains were unpaired. Overall study results and limits: Comparison of clonotypes with VDJdb favored anti-spike CD8 responses while missing private and CD4 specificities.

Individual cDNA molecules were tagged with unique molecular identifiers, the study reported. TCRdb redid the calling of the 5' RACE reads with MiXCR, one entry per CDR3 protein. The sample has approximately 66,000 distinct CDR3 sequences, more than 10% seen once. The CDR3 consists of 17 residues. Trimming removed 0 bases at V and 3 bases at J, with 14 bases between. Per the germline V gene, CDR1 is SGHTA and CDR2 is FQGNSA. This clonotype was found a few times. As yet, its antigen is unknown. The receptor's source is an adult who was a healthcare worker with PCR-confirmed SARS-CoV-2 infection or an uninfected control (not recorded which). The donor label of this sample is uncertain. The J gene is TRBJ2-2, the V gene TRBV7-2, with D hard to call. The specimen was whole blood, collected at baseline. In DNA, the CDR3 is TGTGCCAGCAGCTTAGCGGGTAGTCCCTACTACACCGGGGAGCTGTTTTTT. This codes for CASSLAGSPYYTGELFF.